This T cell receptor beta chain was identified during a study of post-analysis software for immune sequencing data. Overall study: Included courses were relapsing-remitting and secondary progressive multiple sclerosis; progressive-relapsing multiple sclerosis was also included.

Broader study findings: Samples sharing a preparation batch grouped tightly together when assessed by F measure.

The germline CDR1 and CDR2 sequences are LGHNA and YNFKEQ. Unmatched junction bases numbered 6, after V lost 1 base and J lost 2 bases. The CDR3 totals 18 residues. The TCR beta cDNA libraries carried unique molecular identifiers. TCRdb redid the calling of the PCR reads with MiXCR, one entry per CDR3 protein. The sample has 150,000 or so distinct CDR3 sequences; 36% are singletons. A remark on this clonotype: What it recognizes is unknown.

The clonotype originates from a girl aged 10 to 17 with multiple sclerosis. This sample comprised blood, obtained after autologous hematopoietic stem cell transplantation. The V and J genes are TRBV4-2 and TRBJ2-3; 13 positions agree with TRBD2. This CDR3 is CASSQALAGGGYTDTQYF. The CDR3 DNA follows: TGTGCCAGCAGCCAAGCACTAGCGGGAGGGGGTTACACAGATACGCAGTATTTT.